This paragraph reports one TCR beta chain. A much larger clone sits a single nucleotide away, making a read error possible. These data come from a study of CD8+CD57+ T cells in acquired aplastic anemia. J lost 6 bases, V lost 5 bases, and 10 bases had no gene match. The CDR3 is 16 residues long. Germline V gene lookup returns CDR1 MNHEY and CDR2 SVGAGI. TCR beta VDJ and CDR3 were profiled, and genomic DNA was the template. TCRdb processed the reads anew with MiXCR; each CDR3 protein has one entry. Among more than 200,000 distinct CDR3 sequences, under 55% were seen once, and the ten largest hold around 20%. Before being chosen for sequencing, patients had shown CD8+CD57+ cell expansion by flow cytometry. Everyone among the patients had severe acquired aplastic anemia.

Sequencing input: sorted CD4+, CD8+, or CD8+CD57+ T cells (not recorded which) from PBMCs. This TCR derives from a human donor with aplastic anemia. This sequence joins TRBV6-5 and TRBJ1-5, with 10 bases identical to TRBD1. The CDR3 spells CASSRGQGPASQPQHF. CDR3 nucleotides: TGTGCCAGCAGTAGGGGACAGGGGCCTGCCTCTCAGCCCCAGCATTTT.